These 13 T cell receptor beta chains were sequenced from one sample in a study of cytomegalovirus exposure and HLA in healthy donors. PCR primers comprised 60 Vbeta and 13 Jbeta primers. Produced via immunoSEQ multiplex PCR; TCRdb's table is partial and in-frame only. This table holds 200,000 to 250,000 clones, just over 75% found once. The sequenced material came from PBMCs. The receptor source for this set is a man younger than 35 in good health and CMV-seronegative.

This clone was detected a few times. V is TRBV7-2 and J is TRBJ2-5; 9 nucleotides line up with TRBD2. CDR1 and CDR2 from the germline V gene are SGHTA and FQGNSA. After removal of 1 base from V and 4 bases from J, the junction contained 4 bases not matched to a gene. The CDR3 runs 15 residues. The CDR3 coding sequence is TGTGCCAGCAGCTTAGGACTAGCGGAAGGAGAGACCCAGTACTTC. Translation: CASSLGLAEGETQYF.

The rearrangement uses TRBV9 and TRBJ2-1; the match to TRBD2 covers 7 bases. CDR1 is SGDLS and CDR2 is YYNGEE in the germline V gene. The CDR3 contains 16 residues. The V gene end was trimmed by 0 bases and the J gene end by 3 bases; junction bases not matched to a gene: 6. The CDR3 protein is CASSVDGGSNYNEQFF. The DNA of the CDR3 is TGTGCCAGCAGCGTAGACGGCGGGAGTAACTACAATGAGCAGTTCTTC.

This clone was counted between two and nine times. The rearrangement joins TRBV27 to TRBJ2-6; TRBD1 matches 7 bases. Trimming removed 6 bases from V and 3 bases from J; junction bases left unmatched: 17. Germline values: CDR1 MNHEY, CDR2 SMNVEV (reference sequence). The CDR3 runs 19 residues. CDR3 region: CASSPRGSKTGYGANVLTF. The CDR3 DNA reads as TGTGCCAGCAGCCCAAGGGGCTCAAAGACAGGGTATGGGGCCAACGTCCTGACTTTC.

This clone has only one observation. The V gene is TRBV11-2, the J gene TRBJ2-7, with 8 nucleotides matching TRBD1. Looked up from germline, CDR1 is SGHAT and CDR2 is FQNNGV. The CDR3 spans 16 residues. The trim removed 5 bases at V and 1 base at J, leaving 10 bases unmatched. The CDR3 DNA sequence: TGTGCCAGCAGCCCCCGGACAGGGCCTTTTTCCTACGAGCAGTACTTC. Translation gives CASSPRTGPFSYEQYF. Full variable domain (outside the CDR3, taken from reference TRBV11-2 and TRBJ2-7): EAGVAQSPRYKIIEKRQSVAFWCNPISGHATLYWYQQILGQGPKLLIQFQNNGVVDDSQLPKDRFSAERLKGVDSTLKIQPAKLEDSAVYLCASSPRTGPFSYEQYFGPGTRLTVT.

V and J are TRBV7-9 and TRBJ1-2, with D possibly TRBD1 on 5 matching bases. From germline, CDR1 is SEHNR and CDR2 FQNEAQ (reference sequence). V lost 5 bases, J lost 8 bases, and 15 bases lay in between. This CDR3 spans 13 amino acids. The CDR3 bases are TGTGCCAGCAGCCCAGCAGGGATACTCGGCTACACCTTC. Amino acids: CASSPAGILGYTF. Filled out from reference TRBV7-9 and TRBJ1-2, the complete variable domain reads DTGVSQNPRHKITKRGQNVTFRCDPISEHNRLYWYRQTLGQGPEFLTYFQNEAQLEKSRLLSDRFSAERPKGSFSTLEIQRTEQGDSAMYLCASSPAGILGYTFGSGTRLTVV.

This chain uses TRBV30 with TRBJ1-2; D is uncertain. This CDR3 has 13 amino acids. V was trimmed by 2 bases and J by 4 bases, leaving 11 bases between them. Germline V gene lookup returns CDR1 GTSNPN and CDR2 SVGIG (reference sequence). The CDR3 bases are TGTGCCTGGAGTAATACAGACACCTATGGCTACACCTTC. Amino acids: CAWSNTDTYGYTF.

Here the CDR3 DNA reads TGTGCCAGCAGGGTCGGGGGGCGGGAGGCTGAAGCTTTCTTT. Residues: CASRVGGREAEAFF. V gene TRBV2 combines with J gene TRBJ1-1, with D maybe TRBD1 (6 bases). The CDR3 runs to 14 residues. Trimming removed 6 bases at V and 6 bases at J, with 17 bases between. Germline CDR1 and CDR2: SNHLY and FYNNEI.

This clone was found a few times. The chain has TRBV28 and TRBJ1-4; 7 bases are a match to TRBD1. This CDR3 spans 14 amino acids. Germline V gene sequence: CDR1 MDHEN, CDR2 SYDVKM. V gave up 6 bases and J gave up 5 bases; unmatched junction bases: 6. CDR3 residues: CASRRQGGNEKLFF. The CDR3 DNA follows: TGTGCCAGCAGGCGACAGGGAGGAAATGAAAAACTGTTTTTT.

The chain recombines TRBV27 with TRBJ1-1; D possibly corresponds to TRBD1 (6 bases). The CDR3 is made up of 13 amino acids. V was shortened by 7 bases and J by 5 bases, with 14 bases between the two germline ends. Germline CDR1 and CDR2: MNHEY and SMNVEV (reference sequence). CDR3 sequence reads: CASNLQQGTEAFF. The CDR3, as DNA: TGTGCCAGCAACTTACAACAGGGAACTGAAGCTTTCTTT.

J is TRBJ1-2 and V is TRBV2; no definite D call. Germline CDR1 SNHLY, CDR2 FYNNEI. The V end lost 3 bases, the J end lost 3 bases, and 14 bases lay between the germline ends. The CDR3 has 15 residues. The CDR3 nucleotides read TGTGCCAGCAGTGAGGGCAGACGGTTGGACTATGGCTACACCTTC. Residues: CASSEGRRLDYGYTF.

This clone was found a few times. The CDR3 here is CASSQRRQGYEQYF. For the CDR3, the DNA is TGCGCCAGCAGCCAAAGAAGACAGGGCTACGAGCAGTACTTC. This chain joins TRBV4-1 and TRBJ2-7, with 7 nucleotides matching TRBD1. From germline, CDR1 is MGHRA and CDR2 YSYEKL. The CDR3 consists of 14 residues. The V gene end was trimmed by 2 bases and the J gene end by 3 bases; junction bases not matched to a gene: 4.

The V and J genes are TRBV7-3 and TRBJ2-1, with TRBD1 matching 8 bases. Germline loops: CDR1 SGHTA, CDR2 FQGTGA. The CDR3 is 12 amino acids. V gave up 5 bases and J gave up 9 bases; unmatched junction bases: 3. CDR3 sequence (DNA): TGTGCCAGCAGCGCCACAGGGGGTGAGCAGTTCTTC. It is translated as CASSATGGEQFF.

In the case of this clone: One junction end does not reproduce the germline sequence, and a read error may be involved. This chain links TRBV27 with TRBJ2-7, with D unresolved. This CDR3 has 14 amino acids. The germline V gene encodes CDR1 MNHEY and CDR2 SMNVEV (reference sequence). The CDR3 protein is CASRAAVPRNEQYF. The DNA of the CDR3 is TGTGCCAGCCGCGCGGCAGTCCCTCGGAACGAGCAGTACTTT.